Below, 16 T cell receptor beta chains from the same sample are listed, as sequenced in a study of T cell responses to AZD1222 COVID-19 vaccine. The repertoire was sequenced with immunoSEQ multiplex PCR; TCRdb's copy has only in-frame clones and lacks some. The sample has roughly 100,000 clones; about 90% are singletons. The sequenced sample was peripheral blood, obtained 28 days after the second AZD1222 dose. Receptor source: an adult who received the AZD1222 COVID-19 vaccine.

The gene calls are TRBV27 and TRBJ2-1, with 12 bases identical to TRBD2. CDR3 size: 17 residues. The V segment lost 3 bases and the J segment 3 bases; nucleotides outside the gene matches: 6. CDR1 is MNHEY and CDR2 is SMNVEV in the germline V gene (reference sequence). In DNA, the CDR3 is TGTGCCAGCAGTTTGGCTAGCGGGGGGGCCCGCTACAATGAGCAGTTCTTC. It codes for CASSLASGGARYNEQFF.

The chain combines TRBV19 with TRBJ2-2; possible D gene TRBD2, 5 bases. The CDR3 covers 15 residues. Per the germline V gene, CDR1 is LNHDA and CDR2 is SQIVND (reference sequence). Trimming left V 7 bases short and J 5 bases short, with 17 bases between. The CDR3 region is CASNLRGSLTGELFF. CDR3 in DNA: TGTGCCAGTAACCTTAGAGGGTCGCTGACCGGGGAGCTGTTTTTT.

CDR3 nucleotides: TGTGCCAGTAGTCCGGGGGCCGGACAGCCCACTGAAGCTTTCTTT. Translating it yields CASSPGAGQPTEAFF. This chain uses TRBV19 with TRBJ1-1; perhaps TRBD1 as D (6 bases). The CDR3 totals 15 residues. In germline, CDR1 is LNHDA, CDR2 SQIVND (reference sequence). The V end lost 5 bases, the J end lost 4 bases, and 17 bases lay between the germline ends.

V gene TRBV18 combines with J gene TRBJ1-1; D is unclear. The CDR3 consists of 13 residues. The germline V gene encodes CDR1 KGHSH and CDR2 LQKENI. Trimming removed 6 bases at V and 3 bases at J, with 11 bases between. The DNA for the CDR3 is TGTGCCAGCTCCCCATGGACGGACACTGAAGCTTTCTTT. Translation gives CASSPWTDTEAFF.

The gene calls are TRBV5-1 and TRBJ2-3, with TRBD1 matching 9 bases. Germline V gives CDR1 SGHRS, CDR2 YFSETQ. Germline trimming cut 5 bases from V and 2 bases from J; bases unmatched to any gene: 6. CDR3 size: 15 residues. DNA of the CDR3: TGCGCCAGCAGTTCCGGGACAGGGAACACAGATACGCAGTATTTT. Protein: CASSSGTGNTDTQYF.

The chain links TRBV19 to TRBJ2-1; D may be TRBD1 or TRBD2 (5 bases each). The CDR3 length is 15 residues. Germline lookup yields CDR1 LNHDA and CDR2 SQIVND (reference sequence). V dropped 5 bases and J dropped 5 bases, with 16 bases sitting between them. The CDR3, as DNA: TGTGCCAGTAGTCCCCGGGATCCCAGGGACAATGAGCAGTTCTTC. It translates to CASSPRDPRDNEQFF.

This chain joins TRBV19 and TRBJ2-2; D is perhaps TRBD2 (6 bases). V was cut by 6 bases and J by 1 base, with 15 bases left in between. This CDR3 is 16 amino acids long. CDR1 and CDR2 from the germline V gene are LNHDA and SQIVND (reference sequence). In DNA, the CDR3 is TGTGCCAGTAGCCTCCAGGGACTGGGGAACACCGGGGAGCTGTTTTTT. Its protein is CASSLQGLGNTGELFF.

The chain carries TRBV2 and TRBJ1-5, with D unresolved. V shed 8 bases and J shed 3 bases, with 8 bases lying between them. The germline gives CDR1 SNHLY, CDR2 FYNNEI. This CDR3 has 12 amino acids. The CDR3 spells CASLGSNQPQHF. The CDR3 nucleotides are TGTGCCAGCCTAGGGTCCAATCAGCCCCAGCATTTT.

The J gene is TRBJ1-2, the V gene TRBV3-1 (or the pseudogene TRBV3-2); weak D call: TRBD1 (5 bases). This CDR3 is 14 amino acids long. V was shortened by 2 bases and J by 12 bases, with 19 bases between the two germline ends. CDR1 is LGHDT, CDR2 YNNKEL, per germline (reference sequence). CDR3 in amino acids: CASSQSPGRSPDTF. The CDR3 DNA reads TGTGCCAGCAGCCAAAGCCCGGGACGTTCCCCTGACACCTTC.

The chain recombines TRBV7-2 with TRBJ1-1, with D perhaps matching TRBD1 (5 bases). Germline V CDR1 and CDR2: SGHTA, FQGNSA. Between the trimmed V and J ends, which lost 3 bases and 1 base, there was a span of 12 bases. This CDR3 is built from 15 residues. The CDR3 region has the DNA TGTGCCAGCAGCTTCATCGCAGGGAAGAACACTGAAGCTTTCTTT. Protein sequence: CASSFIAGKNTEAFF.

The chain employs TRBV13 and TRBJ1-3; the D gene is possibly TRBD1 (5 bases). The V gene lost 0 bases and the J gene lost 0 bases, with 6 bases spanning the gap. The CDR3 length is 15 residues. In germline, CDR1 is PRHDT, CDR2 FYEKMQ (reference sequence). This chain's CDR3 is CASSLGDTSGNTIYF. CDR3 sequence (DNA): TGTGCCAGCAGCTTAGGGGACACCTCTGGAAACACCATATATTTT.

The CDR3 DNA is TGTGCCAGCTCACCACCCCATGGGTTGGTCGAGCAGTACTTC. Encoded protein: CASSPPHGLVEQYF. The genes are TRBV18 and TRBJ2-7; D gene ambiguous. There are 14 residues in the CDR3. The V end was cut by 0 bases, the J end by 6 bases, with 12 bases between. Germline V lookup: CDR1 KGHSH, CDR2 LQKENI.

The chain couples TRBV9 to TRBJ2-6, with D perhaps matching TRBD1 or TRBD2 (6 bases each). The CDR3 is 16 residues long. Germline V CDR1 and CDR2: SGDLS, YYNGEE. Trimming removed 4 bases at V and 2 bases at J, with 13 bases between. Here the CDR3 DNA reads TGTGCCAGCAGCCCGGGGGCCTCGGCTGGGGCCAACGTCCTGACTTTC. Translated: CASSPGASAGANVLTF.

The rearrangement joins TRBV3-1 (or the pseudogene TRBV3-2) to TRBJ2-1; 13 bases are a match to TRBD2. V gave up 3 bases and J gave up 4 bases; unmatched junction bases: 6. This CDR3 is built from 17 residues. CDR1 is LGHDT and CDR2 is YNNKEL in the germline V gene (reference sequence). CDR3 loop: CASSHTRLAGGYNEQFF. The CDR3 DNA sequence: TGTGCCAGCAGCCATACGCGACTAGCGGGGGGTTACAATGAGCAGTTCTTC.

The chain joins TRBV9 to TRBJ1-4; D gene uncertain. Germline CDR1 reads SGDLS; CDR2 reads YYNGEE. CDR3 length: 15 residues. V was clipped by 4 bases and J by 5 bases, with 15 bases between them. CDR3 loop: CASSIRGGLNEKLFF. In DNA form, the CDR3 reads TGTGCCAGCAGCATCCGGGGAGGGCTCAATGAAAAACTGTTTTTT.

J is TRBJ1-1 and V is TRBV7-6; 7 nucleotides line up with TRBD1. The CDR3 runs to 15 residues. J gave up 0 bases and V 5 bases, and 6 bases lay outside the gene matches. The germline V gene has CDR1 SGHVS and CDR2 FNYEAQ. The CDR3 sequence: CASSGRQGMNTEAFF. CDR3 nucleotides: TGTGCCAGCAGCGGCAGACAGGGAATGAACACTGAAGCTTTCTTT.